This TCR beta chain appears in the sequencing data of a study of cytomegalovirus exposure and HLA in healthy donors. The study's findings and limits: Sequence variants that were highly shared formed a cluster that was likely a sequencing artifact. The authors excluded some V segments, including TRBV6-2 and TRBV6-3, as indistinguishable. Earlier results showed most TCR beta V segments being productive about 87% or about 30% of the time.

The PCR used 60 Vbeta and 13 Jbeta primers. The table came from immunoSEQ multiplex PCR; TCRdb's copy has only in-frame clones and leaves some out. The sample includes roughly 200,000 clones, around 89% of them seen just once. As concerns this clone: The antigen is undetermined.

Germline CDR1 reads MNHNS; CDR2 reads SASEGT. Germline trimming cut 2 bases from V and 3 bases from J; bases unmatched to any gene: 11. The CDR3 contains 19 residues. This TCR came from a young woman in good health and CMV-seronegative. The sample consisted of PBMCs. This chain joins TRBV6-1 and TRBJ2-3, with 13 bases matching TRBD2. CDR3 bases: TGTGCCAGCAGTGAAATACCCTTCGGGACTAGCGGGGTGACAGATACGCAGTATTTT. It translates to CASSEIPFGTSGVTDTQYF.